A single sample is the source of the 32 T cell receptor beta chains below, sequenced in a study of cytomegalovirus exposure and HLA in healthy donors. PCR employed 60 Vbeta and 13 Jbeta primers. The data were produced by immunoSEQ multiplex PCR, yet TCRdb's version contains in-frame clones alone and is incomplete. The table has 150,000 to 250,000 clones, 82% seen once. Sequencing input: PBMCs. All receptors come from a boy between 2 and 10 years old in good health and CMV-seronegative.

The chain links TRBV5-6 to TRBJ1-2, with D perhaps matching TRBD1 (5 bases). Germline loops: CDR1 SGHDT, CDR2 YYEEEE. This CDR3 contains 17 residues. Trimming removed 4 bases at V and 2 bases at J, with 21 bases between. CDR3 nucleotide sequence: TGTGCCAGCAGCCTCAGACAGATACGGTTCTTAAACTATGGCTACACCTTC. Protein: CASSLRQIRFLNYGYTF.

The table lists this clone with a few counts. In DNA form, the CDR3 reads TGTGCCAGCAGCCTAAGGACAGCCAACACTGAAGCTTTCTTT. It specifies CASSLRTANTEAFF. The chain joins TRBV11-2 to TRBJ1-1, with D possibly TRBD1 on 6 matching bases. V shed 5 bases and J shed 2 bases, with 12 bases lying between them. This CDR3 contains 14 residues. The germline V gene encodes CDR1 SGHAT and CDR2 FQNNGV.

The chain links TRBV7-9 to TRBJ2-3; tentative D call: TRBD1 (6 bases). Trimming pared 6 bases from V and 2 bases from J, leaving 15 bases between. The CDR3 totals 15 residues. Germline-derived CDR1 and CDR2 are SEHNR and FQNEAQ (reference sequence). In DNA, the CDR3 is TGTGCCAGCAGTTCCCCGGGACAATCCACAGATACGCAGTATTTT. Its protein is CASSSPGQSTDTQYF.

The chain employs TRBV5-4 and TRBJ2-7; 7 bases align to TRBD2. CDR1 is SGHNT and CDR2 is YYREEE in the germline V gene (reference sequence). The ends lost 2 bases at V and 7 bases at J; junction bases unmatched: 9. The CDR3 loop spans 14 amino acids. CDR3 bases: TGTGCCAGCAGCTTCGAAGGGAGGGCCGTGGAGCAGTACTTC. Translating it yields CASSFEGRAVEQYF.

CDR3 region: CASGTHYRQPTNEKLFF. The DNA for the CDR3 is TGTGCTAGTGGCACGCACTACCGACAGCCAACTAATGAAAAACTGTTTTTT. The rearrangement uses TRBV12-5 and TRBJ1-4; possible D gene TRBD1, 5 bases. V was clipped by 6 bases and J by 0 bases, with 17 bases between them. The CDR3 contains 17 residues. Germline CDR1 is LGHNT and CDR2 is FRNRAP.

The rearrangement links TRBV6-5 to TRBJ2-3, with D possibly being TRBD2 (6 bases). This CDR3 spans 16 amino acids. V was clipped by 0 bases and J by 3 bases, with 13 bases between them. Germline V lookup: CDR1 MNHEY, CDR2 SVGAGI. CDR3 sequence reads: CASSYSNVGGTDTQYF. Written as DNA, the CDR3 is TGTGCCAGCAGTTACTCGAACGTTGGGGGGACAGATACGCAGTATTTT.

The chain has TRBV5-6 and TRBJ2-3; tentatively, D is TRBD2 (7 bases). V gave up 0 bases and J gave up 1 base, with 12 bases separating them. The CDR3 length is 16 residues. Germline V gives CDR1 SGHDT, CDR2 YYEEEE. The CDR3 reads CASSLGAGAGTDTQYF. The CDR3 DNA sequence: TGTGCCAGCAGCTTGGGGGCGGGGGCCGGCACAGATACGCAGTATTTT.

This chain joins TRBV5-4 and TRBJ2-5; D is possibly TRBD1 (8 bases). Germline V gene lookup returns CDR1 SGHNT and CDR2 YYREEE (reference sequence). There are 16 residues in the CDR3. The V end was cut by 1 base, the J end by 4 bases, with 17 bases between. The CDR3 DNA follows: TGTGCCAGCAGCTTGACCCCAGGGGGCGGGGGAGAGACCCAGTACTTC. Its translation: CASSLTPGGGGETQYF.

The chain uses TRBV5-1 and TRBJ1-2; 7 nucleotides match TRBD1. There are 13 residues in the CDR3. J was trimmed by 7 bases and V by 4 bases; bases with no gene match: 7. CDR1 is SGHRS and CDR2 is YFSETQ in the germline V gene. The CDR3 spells CASSLLTGSGYTF. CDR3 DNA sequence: TGCGCCAGCAGCCTTCTGACAGGGAGTGGCTACACCTTC.

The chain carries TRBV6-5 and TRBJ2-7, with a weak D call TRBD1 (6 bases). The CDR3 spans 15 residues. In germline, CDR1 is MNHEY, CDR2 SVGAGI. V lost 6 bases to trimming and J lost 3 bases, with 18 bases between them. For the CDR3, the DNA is TGTGCCAGCAGCACCCCCGACAGGTCCTACTACGAGCAGTACTTC. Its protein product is CASSTPDRSYYEQYF.

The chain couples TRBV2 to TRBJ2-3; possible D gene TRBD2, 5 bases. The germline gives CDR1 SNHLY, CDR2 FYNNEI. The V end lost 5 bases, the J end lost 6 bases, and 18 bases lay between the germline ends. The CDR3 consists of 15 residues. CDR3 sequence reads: CASSSLSGFRDTQYF. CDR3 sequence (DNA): TGTGCCAGCAGTTCCTTATCGGGGTTTAGGGATACGCAGTATTTT.

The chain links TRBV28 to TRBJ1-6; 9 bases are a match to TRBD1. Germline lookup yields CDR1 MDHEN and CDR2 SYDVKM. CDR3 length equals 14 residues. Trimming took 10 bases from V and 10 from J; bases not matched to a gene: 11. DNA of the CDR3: TGTGCCACCGGACCGGGACAGGGTTTCTCACCCCTCCACTTT. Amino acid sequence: CATGPGQGFSPLHF.

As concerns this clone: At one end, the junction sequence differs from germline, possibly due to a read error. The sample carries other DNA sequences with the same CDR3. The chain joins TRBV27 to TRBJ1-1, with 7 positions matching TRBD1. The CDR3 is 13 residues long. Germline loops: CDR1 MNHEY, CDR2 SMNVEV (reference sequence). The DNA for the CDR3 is TGTGCCAGCAGAAGGGGGCTGAACACTGAGGCTTTCTTT. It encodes CASRRGLNTEAFF.

The CDR3 region is CAIRKDRDSDSGANVLTF. The CDR3 DNA reads TGTGCCATTCGAAAAGACCGGGACAGCGACTCTGGGGCCAACGTCCTGACTTTC. This chain uses TRBV10-3 with TRBJ2-6, with 7 bases aligning to TRBD1. The CDR3 totals 18 residues. The V segment lost 9 bases and the J segment 0 bases; nucleotides outside the gene matches: 14. The V gene's germline CDR1 is ENHRY and CDR2 SYGVKD.

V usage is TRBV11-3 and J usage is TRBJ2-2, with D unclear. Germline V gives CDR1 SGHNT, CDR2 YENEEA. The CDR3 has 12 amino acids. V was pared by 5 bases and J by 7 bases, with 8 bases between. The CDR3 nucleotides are TGTGCCAGCAGCCAGAGGAGCGGGGAGCTGTTTTTT. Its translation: CASSQRSGELFF. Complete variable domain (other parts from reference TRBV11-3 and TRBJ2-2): EAGVVQSPRYKIIEKKQPVAFWCNPISGHNTLYWYLQNLGQGPELLIRYENEEAVDDSQLPKDRFSAERLKGVDSTLKIQPAELGDSAVYLCASSQRSGELFFGEGSRLTVL.

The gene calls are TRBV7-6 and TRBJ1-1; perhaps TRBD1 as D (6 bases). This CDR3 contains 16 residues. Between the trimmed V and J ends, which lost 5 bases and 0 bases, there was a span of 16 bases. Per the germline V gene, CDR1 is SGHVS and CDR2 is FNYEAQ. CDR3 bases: TGTGCCAGCAGCCCGAGAGGCAGGGGCCTGAACACTGAAGCTTTCTTT. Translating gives CASSPRGRGLNTEAFF.

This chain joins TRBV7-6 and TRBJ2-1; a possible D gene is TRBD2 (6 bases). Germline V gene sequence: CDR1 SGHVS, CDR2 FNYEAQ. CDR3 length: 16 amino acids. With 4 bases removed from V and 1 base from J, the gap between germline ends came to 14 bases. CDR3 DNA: TGTGCCAGCAGCTGGCGTGCGGGGTTTTCCTACAATGAGCAGTTCTTC. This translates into CASSWRAGFSYNEQFF.

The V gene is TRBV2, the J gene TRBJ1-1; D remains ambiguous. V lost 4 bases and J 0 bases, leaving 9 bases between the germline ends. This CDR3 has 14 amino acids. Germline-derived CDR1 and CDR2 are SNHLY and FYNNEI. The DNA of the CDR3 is TGTGCCAGCAGTGGGCGAGGGTTGAACACTGAAGCTTTCTTT. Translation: CASSGRGLNTEAFF.

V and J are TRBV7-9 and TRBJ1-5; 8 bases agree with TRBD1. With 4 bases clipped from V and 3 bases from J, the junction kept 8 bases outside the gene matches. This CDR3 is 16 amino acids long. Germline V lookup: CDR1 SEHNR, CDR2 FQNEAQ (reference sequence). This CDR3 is CASSSTDRGHNQPQHF. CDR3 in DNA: TGTGCCAGCAGCTCGACCGACAGGGGACACAATCAGCCCCAGCATTTT.

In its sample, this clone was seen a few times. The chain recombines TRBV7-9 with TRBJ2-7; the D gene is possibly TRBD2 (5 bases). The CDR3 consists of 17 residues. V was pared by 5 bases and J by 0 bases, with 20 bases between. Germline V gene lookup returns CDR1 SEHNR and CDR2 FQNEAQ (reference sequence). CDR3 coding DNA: TGTGCCAGCAGCCGAAACGTCGGGGTCCGTTCCTCCTACGAGCAGTACTTC. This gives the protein CASSRNVGVRSSYEQYF.

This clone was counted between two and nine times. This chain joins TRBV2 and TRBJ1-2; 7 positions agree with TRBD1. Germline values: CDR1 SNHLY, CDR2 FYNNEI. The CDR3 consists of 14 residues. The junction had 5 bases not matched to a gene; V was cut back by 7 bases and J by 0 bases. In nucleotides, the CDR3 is TGTGCCAGCATCTCGACAGGGACTAACTATGGCTACACCTTC. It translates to CASISTGTNYGYTF.

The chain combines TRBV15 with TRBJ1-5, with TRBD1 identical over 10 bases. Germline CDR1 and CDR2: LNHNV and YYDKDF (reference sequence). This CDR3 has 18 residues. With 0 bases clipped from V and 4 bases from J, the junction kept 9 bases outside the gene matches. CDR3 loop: CATSRDWSGQGYNQPQHF. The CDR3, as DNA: TGTGCCACCAGCAGAGATTGGTCGGGACAGGGGTATAATCAGCCCCAGCATTTT.

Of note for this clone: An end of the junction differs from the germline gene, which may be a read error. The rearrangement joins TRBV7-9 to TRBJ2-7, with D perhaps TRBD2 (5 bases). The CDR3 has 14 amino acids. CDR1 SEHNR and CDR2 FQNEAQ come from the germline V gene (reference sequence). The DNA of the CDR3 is TGTTCCAGCAGCTTAGAAGAGGACTTCTACGAGCAGTACTTC. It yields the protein CSSSLEEDFYEQYF.

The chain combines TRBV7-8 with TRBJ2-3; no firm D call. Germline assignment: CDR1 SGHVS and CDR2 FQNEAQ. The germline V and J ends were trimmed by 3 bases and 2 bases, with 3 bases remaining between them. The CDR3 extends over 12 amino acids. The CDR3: CASSFVTDTQYF. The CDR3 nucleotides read TGTGCCAGCAGCTTCGTCACAGATACGCAGTATTTT.

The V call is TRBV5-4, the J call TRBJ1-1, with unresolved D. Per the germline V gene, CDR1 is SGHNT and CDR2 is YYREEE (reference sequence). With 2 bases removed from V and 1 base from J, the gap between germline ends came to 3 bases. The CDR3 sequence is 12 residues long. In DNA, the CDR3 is TGTGCCAGCAGCTTCAGGAACACTGAAGCTTTCTTT. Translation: CASSFRNTEAFF.

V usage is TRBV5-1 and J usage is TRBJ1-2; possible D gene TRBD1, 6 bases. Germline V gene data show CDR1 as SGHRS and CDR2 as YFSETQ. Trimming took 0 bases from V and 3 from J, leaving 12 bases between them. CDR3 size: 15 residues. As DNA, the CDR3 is TGCGCCAGCAGCTTGGTTGAAAGGGGGTACTATGGCTACACCTTC. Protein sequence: CASSLVERGYYGYTF.

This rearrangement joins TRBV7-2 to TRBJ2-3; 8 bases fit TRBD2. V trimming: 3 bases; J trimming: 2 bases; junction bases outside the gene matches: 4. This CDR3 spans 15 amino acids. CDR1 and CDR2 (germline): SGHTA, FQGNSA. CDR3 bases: TGTGCCAGCAGCTTTCAGCGGGGGACCACAGATACGCAGTATTTT. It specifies CASSFQRGTTDTQYF.

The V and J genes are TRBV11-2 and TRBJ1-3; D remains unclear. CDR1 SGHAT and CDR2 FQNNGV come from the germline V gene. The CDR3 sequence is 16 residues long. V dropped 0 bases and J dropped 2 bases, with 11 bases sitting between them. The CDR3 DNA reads TGTGCCAGCAGCTTAGAACCGGGGAAGGCTGGAAACACCATATATTTT. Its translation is CASSLEPGKAGNTIYF.

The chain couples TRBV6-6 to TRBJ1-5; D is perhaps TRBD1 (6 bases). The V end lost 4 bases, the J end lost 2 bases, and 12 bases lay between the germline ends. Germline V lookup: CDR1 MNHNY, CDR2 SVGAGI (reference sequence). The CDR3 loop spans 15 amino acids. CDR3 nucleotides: TGTGCCAGCAGTTCCCAACAGGGTGGCAATCAGCCCCAGCATTTT. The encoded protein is CASSSQQGGNQPQHF.

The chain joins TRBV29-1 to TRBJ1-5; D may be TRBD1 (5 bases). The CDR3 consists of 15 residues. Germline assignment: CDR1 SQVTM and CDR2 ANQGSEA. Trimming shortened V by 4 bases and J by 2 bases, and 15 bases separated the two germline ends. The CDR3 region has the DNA TGCAGCGTTGCCCTGGGGGGGACTGGCAATCAGCCCCAGCATTTT. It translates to CSVALGGTGNQPQHF.

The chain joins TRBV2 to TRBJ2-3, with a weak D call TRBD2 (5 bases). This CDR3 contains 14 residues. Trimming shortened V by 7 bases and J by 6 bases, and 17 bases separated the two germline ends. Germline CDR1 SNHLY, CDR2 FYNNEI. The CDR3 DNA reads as TGTGCCAGCACCCGAGGATGGGAGCAGGATACGCAGTATTTT. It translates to CASTRGWEQDTQYF.

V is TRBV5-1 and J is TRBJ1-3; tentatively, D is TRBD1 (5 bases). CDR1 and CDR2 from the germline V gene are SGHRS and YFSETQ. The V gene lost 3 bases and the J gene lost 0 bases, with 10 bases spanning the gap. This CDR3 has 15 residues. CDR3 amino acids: CASSSDSYSGNTIYF. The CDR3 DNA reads TGCGCCAGCAGCTCCGACAGCTACTCTGGAAACACCATATATTTT.